The subject of this entry is one T cell receptor (beta chain). Its antigen is unidentified. The sample carries other DNA sequences with the same CDR3. The data were obtained in a study of cytomegalovirus exposure and HLA in healthy donors. Vbeta (60) and Jbeta (13) primers were used in the PCR. The assay was immunoSEQ multiplex PCR, and TCRdb's table has in-frame clones only and misses some. The sample consists of about 130,000 clones, 60% to 80% of them appearing once. Whole-study results and caveats: TCR beta chain V- and J-gene trimming was linked, in a later analysis, to a missense variant in DCLRE1C.

The receptor comes from a man in his fifties in good health and CMV-seronegative. The sequenced sample was PBMCs.

The CDR3 loop is CASSPDRGNTEAFF. CDR3 nucleotide sequence: TGTGCCAGCTCACCGGACAGGGGGAACACTGAAGCTTTCTTT. The rearrangement uses TRBV18 and TRBJ1-1; 9 bases map to TRBD1. With V trimmed by 3 bases and J by 1 base, 0 bases remained unmatched. In germline, CDR1 is KGHSH, CDR2 LQKENI. CDR3 length: 14 residues.